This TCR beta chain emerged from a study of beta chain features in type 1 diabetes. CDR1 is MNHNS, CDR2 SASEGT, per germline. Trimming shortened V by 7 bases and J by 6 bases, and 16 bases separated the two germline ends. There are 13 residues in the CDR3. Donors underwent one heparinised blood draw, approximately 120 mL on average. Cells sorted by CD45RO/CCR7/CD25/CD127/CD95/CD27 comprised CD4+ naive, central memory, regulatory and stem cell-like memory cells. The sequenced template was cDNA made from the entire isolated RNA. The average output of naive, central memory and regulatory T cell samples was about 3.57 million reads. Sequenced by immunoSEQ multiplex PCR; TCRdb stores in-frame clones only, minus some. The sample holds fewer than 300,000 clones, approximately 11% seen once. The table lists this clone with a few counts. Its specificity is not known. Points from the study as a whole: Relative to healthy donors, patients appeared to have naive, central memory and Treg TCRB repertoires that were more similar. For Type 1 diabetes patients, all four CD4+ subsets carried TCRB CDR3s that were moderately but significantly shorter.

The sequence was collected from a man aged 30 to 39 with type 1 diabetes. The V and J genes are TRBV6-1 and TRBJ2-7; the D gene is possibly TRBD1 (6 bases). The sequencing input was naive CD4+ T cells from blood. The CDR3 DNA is TGTGCCAGCAACAGGGTGCGGTGGGCCGAGCAGTACTTC. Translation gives CASNRVRWAEQYF.